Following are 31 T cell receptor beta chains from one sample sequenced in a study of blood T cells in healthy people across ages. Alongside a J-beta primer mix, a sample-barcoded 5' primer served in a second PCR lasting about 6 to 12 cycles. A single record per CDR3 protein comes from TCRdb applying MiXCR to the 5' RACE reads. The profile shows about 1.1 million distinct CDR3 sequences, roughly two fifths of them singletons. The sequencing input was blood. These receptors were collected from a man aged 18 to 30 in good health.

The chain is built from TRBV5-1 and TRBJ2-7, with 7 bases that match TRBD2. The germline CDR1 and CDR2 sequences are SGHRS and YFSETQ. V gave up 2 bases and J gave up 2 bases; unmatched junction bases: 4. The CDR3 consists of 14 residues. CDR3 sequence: CASSLAGPPYEQYF. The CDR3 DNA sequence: TGCGCCAGCAGCTTAGCGGGACCCCCCTACGAGCAGTACTTC.

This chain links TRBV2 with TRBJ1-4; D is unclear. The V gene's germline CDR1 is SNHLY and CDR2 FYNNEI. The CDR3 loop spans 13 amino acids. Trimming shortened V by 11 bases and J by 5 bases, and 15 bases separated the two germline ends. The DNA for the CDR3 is TGTGCCGGCCAGGCAGACTCCAATGAAAAACTGTTTTTT. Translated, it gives CAGQADSNEKLFF.

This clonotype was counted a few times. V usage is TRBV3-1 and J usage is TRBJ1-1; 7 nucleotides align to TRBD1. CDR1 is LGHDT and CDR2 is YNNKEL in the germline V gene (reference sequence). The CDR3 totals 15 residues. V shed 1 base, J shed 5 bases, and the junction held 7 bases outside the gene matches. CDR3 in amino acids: CASSQGTGVRTEAFF. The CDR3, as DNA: TGTGCCAGCAGCCAAGGAACAGGGGTGAGGACTGAAGCTTTCTTT.

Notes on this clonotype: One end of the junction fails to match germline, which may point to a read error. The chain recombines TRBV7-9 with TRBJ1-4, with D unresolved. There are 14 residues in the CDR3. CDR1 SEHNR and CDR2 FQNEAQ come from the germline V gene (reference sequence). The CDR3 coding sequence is TGTGCCACCAGCCCAGGCGGGGAAAATGAAAAACTGTTTTTT. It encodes CATSPGGENEKLFF.

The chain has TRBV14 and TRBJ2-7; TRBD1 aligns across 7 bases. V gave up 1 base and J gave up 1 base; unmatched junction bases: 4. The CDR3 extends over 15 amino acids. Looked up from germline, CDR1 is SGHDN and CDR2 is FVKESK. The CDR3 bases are TGTGCCAGCAGCCAAGGTGGACAGGCTTCCTACGAGCAGTACTTC. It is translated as CASSQGGQASYEQYF.

The CDR3 nucleotides read TGCAGTGCTAGAGCCCCAGGACAGCCTAGCACAGATACGCAGTATTTT. This gives the protein CSARAPGQPSTDTQYF. The V call is TRBV20-1, the J call TRBJ2-3; a possible D gene is TRBD1 (6 bases). The V end was cut by 1 base, the J end by 0 bases, with 14 bases between. The CDR3 sequence is 16 residues long. The germline gives CDR1 DFQATT, CDR2 SNEGSKA (reference sequence).

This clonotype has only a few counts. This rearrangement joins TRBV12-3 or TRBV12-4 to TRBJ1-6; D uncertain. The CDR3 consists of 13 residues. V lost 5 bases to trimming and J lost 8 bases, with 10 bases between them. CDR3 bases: TGTGCCAGCAGTGTCTTGGAGGATTCACCCCTCCACTTT. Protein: CASSVLEDSPLHF.

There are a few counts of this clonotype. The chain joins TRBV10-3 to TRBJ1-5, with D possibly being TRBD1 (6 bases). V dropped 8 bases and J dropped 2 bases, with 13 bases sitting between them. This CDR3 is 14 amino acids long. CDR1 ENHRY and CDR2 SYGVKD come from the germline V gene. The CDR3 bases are TGTGCCATCGGGGGAGCAGGGGGCAATCAGCCCCAGCATTTT. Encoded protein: CAIGGAGGNQPQHF.

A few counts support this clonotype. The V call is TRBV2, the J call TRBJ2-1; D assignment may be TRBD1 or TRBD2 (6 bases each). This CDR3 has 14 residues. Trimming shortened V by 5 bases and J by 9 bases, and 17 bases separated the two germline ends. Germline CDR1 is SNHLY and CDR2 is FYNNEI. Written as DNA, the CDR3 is TGTGCCAGCAGTACCCCCGGGGGCTTCAGTGAGCAGTTCTTC. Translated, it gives CASSTPGGFSEQFF. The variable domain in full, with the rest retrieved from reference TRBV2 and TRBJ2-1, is EPEVTQTPSHQVTQMGQEVILRCVPISNHLYFYWYRQILGQKVEFLVSFYNNEISEKSEIFDDQFSVERPDGSNFTLKIRSTKLEDSAMYFCASSTPGGFSEQFFGPGTRLTVL.

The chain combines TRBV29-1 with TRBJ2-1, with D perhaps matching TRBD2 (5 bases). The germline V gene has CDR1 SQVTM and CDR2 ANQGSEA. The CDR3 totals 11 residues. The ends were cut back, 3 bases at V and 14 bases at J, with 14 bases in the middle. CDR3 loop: CSVEGAGKEFF. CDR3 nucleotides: TGCAGCGTTGAGGGAGCCGGGAAGGAGTTCTTC.

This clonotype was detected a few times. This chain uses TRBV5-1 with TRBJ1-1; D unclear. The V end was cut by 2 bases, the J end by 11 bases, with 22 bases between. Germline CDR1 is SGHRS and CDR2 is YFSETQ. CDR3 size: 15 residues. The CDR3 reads CASSFGAELPSLAFF. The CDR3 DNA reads TGCGCCAGCAGCTTCGGTGCCGAGCTTCCGAGTTTGGCTTTCTTT.

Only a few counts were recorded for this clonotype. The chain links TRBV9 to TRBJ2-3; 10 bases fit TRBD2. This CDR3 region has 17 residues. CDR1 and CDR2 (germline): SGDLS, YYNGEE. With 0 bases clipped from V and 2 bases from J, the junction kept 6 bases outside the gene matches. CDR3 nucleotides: TGTGCCAGCAGCGTAGTGGGTAGCGGGGGGCCCACAGATACGCAGTATTTT. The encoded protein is CASSVVGSGGPTDTQYF.

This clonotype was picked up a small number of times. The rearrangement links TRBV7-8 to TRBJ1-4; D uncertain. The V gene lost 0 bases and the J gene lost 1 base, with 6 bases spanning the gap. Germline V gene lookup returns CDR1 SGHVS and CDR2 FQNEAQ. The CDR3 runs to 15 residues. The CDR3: CASSLARGTNEKLFF. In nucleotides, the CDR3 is TGTGCCAGCAGCTTAGCGCGGGGAACTAATGAAAAACTGTTTTTT.

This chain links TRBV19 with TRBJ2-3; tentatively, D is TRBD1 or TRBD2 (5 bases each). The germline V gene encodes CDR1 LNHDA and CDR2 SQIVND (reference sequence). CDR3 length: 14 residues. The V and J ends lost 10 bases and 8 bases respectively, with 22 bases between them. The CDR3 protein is CATPWALPGSTQYF. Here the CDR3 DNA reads TGTGCCACCCCCTGGGCTCTCCCAGGGAGTACGCAGTATTTT.

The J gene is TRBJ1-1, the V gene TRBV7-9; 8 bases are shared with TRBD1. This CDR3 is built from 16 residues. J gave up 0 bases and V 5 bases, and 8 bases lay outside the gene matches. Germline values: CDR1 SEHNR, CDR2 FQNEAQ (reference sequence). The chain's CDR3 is CASSQQGGRMNTEAFF. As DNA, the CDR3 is TGTGCCAGCAGCCAACAGGGGGGCCGCATGAACACTGAAGCTTTCTTT.

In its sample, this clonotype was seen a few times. CDR3 protein: CSARDGLAGPSTDTQYF. The CDR3, as DNA: TGCAGTGCTAGAGATGGGCTAGCGGGACCCAGCACAGATACGCAGTATTTT. The gene calls are TRBV20-1 and TRBJ2-3; 9 nucleotides match TRBD2. Trimming removed 0 bases from V and 0 bases from J; junction bases left unmatched: 7. The CDR3 contains 17 residues. CDR1 and CDR2 from the germline V gene are DFQATT and SNEGSKA (reference sequence).

The CDR3 DNA reads TGTGCCAGCAAAGAGGGGGCGAACACCGGGGAGCTGTTTTTT. This sequence encodes CASKEGANTGELFF. The V call is TRBV9, the J call TRBJ2-2, with D possibly TRBD1 on 6 matching bases. Trimming left V 6 bases short and J 0 bases short, with 9 bases between. There are 14 residues in the CDR3. The germline CDR1 and CDR2 sequences are SGDLS and YYNGEE.

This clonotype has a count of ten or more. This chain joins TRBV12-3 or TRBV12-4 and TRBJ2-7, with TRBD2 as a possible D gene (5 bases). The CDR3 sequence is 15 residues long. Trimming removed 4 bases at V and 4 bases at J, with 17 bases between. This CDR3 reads CASSSDDIGVYEQYF. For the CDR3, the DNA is TGTGCCAGCAGTTCGGACGACATCGGGGTGTACGAGCAGTACTTC.

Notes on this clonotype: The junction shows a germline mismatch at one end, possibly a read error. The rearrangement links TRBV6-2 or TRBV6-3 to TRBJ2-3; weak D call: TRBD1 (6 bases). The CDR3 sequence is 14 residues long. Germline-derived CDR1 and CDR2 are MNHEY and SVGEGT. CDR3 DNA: TGCGCCAGCAGTGGCCCAGGGGTGGTAGATACGCAGTATTTT. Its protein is CASSGPGVVDTQYF.

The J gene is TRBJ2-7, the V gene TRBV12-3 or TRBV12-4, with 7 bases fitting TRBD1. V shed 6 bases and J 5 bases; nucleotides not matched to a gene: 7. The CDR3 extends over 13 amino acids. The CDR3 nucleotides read TGTGCCAGCAGCAAGACAGGGTCAGACGAGCAGTACTTC. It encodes CASSKTGSDEQYF.

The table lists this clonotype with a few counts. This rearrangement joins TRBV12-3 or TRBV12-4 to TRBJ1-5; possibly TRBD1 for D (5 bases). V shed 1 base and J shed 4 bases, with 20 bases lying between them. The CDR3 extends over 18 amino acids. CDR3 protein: CASSLVRGSSFGNQPQHF. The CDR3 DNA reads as TGTGCCAGCAGTTTAGTGAGGGGTAGTAGTTTTGGGAATCAGCCCCAGCATTTT.

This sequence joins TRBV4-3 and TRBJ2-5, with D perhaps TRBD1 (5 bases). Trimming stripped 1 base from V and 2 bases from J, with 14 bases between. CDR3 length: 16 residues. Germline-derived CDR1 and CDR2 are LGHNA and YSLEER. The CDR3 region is CASSQATQGPQETQYF. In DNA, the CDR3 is TGCGCCAGCAGCCAAGCAACTCAGGGCCCACAAGAGACCCAGTACTTC.

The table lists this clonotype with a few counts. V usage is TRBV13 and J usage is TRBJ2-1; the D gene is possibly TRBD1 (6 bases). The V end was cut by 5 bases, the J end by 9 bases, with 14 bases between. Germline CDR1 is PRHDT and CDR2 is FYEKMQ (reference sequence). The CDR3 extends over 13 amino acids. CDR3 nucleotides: TGTGCCAGCAGCCAAAATCACAGGGTTGAGCAGTTCTTC. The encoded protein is CASSQNHRVEQFF.

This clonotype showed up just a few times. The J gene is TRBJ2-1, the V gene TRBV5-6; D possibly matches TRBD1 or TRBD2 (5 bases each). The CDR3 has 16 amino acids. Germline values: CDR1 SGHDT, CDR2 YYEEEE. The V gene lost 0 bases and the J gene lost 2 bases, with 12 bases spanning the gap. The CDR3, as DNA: TGTGCCAGCAGCTTGGGTCGGGGCGGACCCTACAATGAGCAGTTCTTC. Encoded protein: CASSLGRGGPYNEQFF.

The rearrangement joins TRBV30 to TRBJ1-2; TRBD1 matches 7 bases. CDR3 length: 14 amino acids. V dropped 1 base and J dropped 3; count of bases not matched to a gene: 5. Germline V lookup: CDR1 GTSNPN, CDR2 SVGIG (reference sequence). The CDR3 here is CAWSEDRVYYGYTF. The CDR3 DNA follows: TGTGCCTGGAGTGAAGACAGGGTGTACTATGGCTACACCTTC. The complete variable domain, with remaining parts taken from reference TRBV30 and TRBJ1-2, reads SQTIHQWPATLVQPVGSPLSLECTVEGTSNPNLYWYRQAAGRGLQLLFYSVGIGQISSEVPQNLSASRPQDRQFILSSKKLLLSDSGFYLCAWSEDRVYYGYTFGSGTRLTVV.

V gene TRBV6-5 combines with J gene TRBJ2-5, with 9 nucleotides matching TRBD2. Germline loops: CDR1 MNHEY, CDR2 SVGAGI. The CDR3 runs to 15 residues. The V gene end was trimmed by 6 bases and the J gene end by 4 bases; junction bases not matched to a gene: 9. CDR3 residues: CASRPHGLALETQYF. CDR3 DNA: TGTGCCAGCAGACCACATGGACTAGCGCTAGAGACCCAGTACTTC.

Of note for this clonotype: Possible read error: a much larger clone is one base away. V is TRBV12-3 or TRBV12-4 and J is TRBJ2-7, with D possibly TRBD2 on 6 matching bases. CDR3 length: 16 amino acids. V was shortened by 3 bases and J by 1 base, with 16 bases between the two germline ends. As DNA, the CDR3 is TGTGCCAGCAGTTTCATTCACGGCAGCGGGTCCTACGAGCAGTACTTC. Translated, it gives CASSFIHGSGSYEQYF.

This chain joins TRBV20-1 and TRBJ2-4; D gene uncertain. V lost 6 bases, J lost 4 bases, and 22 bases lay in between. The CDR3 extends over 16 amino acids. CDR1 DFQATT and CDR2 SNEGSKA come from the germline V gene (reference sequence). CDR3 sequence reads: CSATSMAPGHKNIQYF. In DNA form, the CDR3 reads TGCAGTGCCACCTCGATGGCTCCCGGGCATAAAAACATTCAGTACTTC.

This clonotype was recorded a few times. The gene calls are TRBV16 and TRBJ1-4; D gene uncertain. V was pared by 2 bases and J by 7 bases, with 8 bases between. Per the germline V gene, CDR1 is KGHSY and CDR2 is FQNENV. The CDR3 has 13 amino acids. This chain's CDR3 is CASSQGVPEKLFF. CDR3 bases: TGTGCCAGCAGCCAAGGGGTGCCTGAAAAACTGTTTTTT.

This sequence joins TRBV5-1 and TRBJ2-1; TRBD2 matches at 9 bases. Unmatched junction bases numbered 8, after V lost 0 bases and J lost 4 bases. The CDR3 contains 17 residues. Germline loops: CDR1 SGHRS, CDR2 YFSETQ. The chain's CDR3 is CASSLGLAGGIYNEQFF. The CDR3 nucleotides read TGCGCCAGCAGCTTGGGGTTGGCGGGGGGGATATACAATGAGCAGTTCTTC. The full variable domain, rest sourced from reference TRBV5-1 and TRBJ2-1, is KAGVTQTPRYLIKTRGQQVTLSCSPISGHRSVSWYQQTPGQGLQFLFEYFSETQRNKGNFPGRFSGRQFSNSRSEMNVSTLELGDSALYLCASSLGLAGGIYNEQFFGPGTRLTVL.

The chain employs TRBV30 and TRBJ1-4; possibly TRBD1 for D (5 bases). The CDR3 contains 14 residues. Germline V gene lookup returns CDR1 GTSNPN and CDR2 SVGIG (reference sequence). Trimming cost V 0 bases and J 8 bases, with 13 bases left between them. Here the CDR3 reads CAWSVWTKHEKLFF. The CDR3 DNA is TGTGCCTGGAGTGTATGGACAAAACACGAAAAACTGTTTTTT.